The T cell receptor beta chain described here comes from a study of CD8+CD57+ T cells in acquired aplastic anemia. Study summary: Sorted CD4+ and CD8+ cells yielded DNA averaging around 3 ug.

This clonotype occurred many times. Its antigen is currently unknown. Sequencing was done on patients that had shown CD8+CD57+ cell expansion by flow cytometry. Every patient had severe acquired aplastic anemia. Study results and caveats: Controls and patients did not differ significantly in CD8+ Simpson's diversity. Comparison of patients with controls identified around 30 shared CD8+ CDR3 sequences.

This CDR3 has 14 amino acids. Germline V gene lookup returns CDR1 SGDLS and CDR2 YYNGEE. The ends were cut back, 0 bases at V and 5 bases at J, with 11 bases in the middle. Genomic DNA was employed as the template in profiling TCR beta VDJ and CDR3. TCRdb fed the reads into MiXCR, producing one record per CDR3 protein. The top ten clones hold over 25% of a sample with about 160,000 distinct CDR3 sequences, about 50% of them seen once. Sequences were obtained from sorted CD4+, CD8+, or CD8+CD57+ T cells (not recorded which) from PBMCs. The origin of this receptor is a human donor with aplastic anemia. This chain uses TRBV9 with TRBJ2-5; D call uncertain. The CDR3 reads CASSVGGVVETQYF. The CDR3 nucleotides are TGTGCCAGCAGCGTAGGAGGTGTTGTGGAGACCCAGTACTTC.